The T cell receptor (beta chain) described here comes from a study of blood T cell repertoires in COVID-19. Here immunoSEQ multiplex PCR was the method, and the copy in TCRdb shows in-frame clones only, minus some. The top ten hold 6% to 8% of the sample, which has 200,000 or so clones, about 80% seen once. Germline CDR1 reads LGHDT; CDR2 reads YNNKEL (reference sequence). The CDR3 has 15 residues. V lost 1 base, J lost 5 bases, and 14 bases lay in between. Sequenced sample: PBMCs or T cells enriched from blood (not recorded which). This sequence originates from a man aged 35 to 55 who had recovered from COVID-19. The chain joins TRBV3-1 (or the pseudogene TRBV3-2) to TRBJ2-5; D perhaps matches TRBD1 (6 bases). The CDR3 sequence: CASSQVSGGLETQYF. The CDR3 DNA follows: TGTGCCAGCAGCCAAGTGAGTGGGGGCTTGGAGACCCAGTACTTC.